These 8 T cell receptor beta chains originate from one sample sequenced in a study of radiotherapy plus CTLA-4 blockade in lung cancer. Repertoires were generated with immunoSEQ multiplex PCR, while TCRdb's copy carries only in-frame clones and drops some. The data show 130,000 or so clones, about 87% seen once. The sample consisted of peripheral blood, taken from a patient treated with radiotherapy plus ipilimumab. The receptor set was obtained from a human donor with non-small cell lung cancer that progressed on radiotherapy plus ipilimumab.

The chain carries TRBV9 and TRBJ1-1; D is undetermined. Germline lookup yields CDR1 SGDLS and CDR2 YYNGEE. The CDR3 is made up of 13 amino acids. The V gene lost 2 bases and the J gene lost 4 bases, with 9 bases spanning the gap. CDR3 protein: CASSVSPSTEAFF. Written as DNA, the CDR3 is TGTGCCAGCAGCGTCAGCCCGTCCACTGAAGCTTTCTTT.

The chain employs TRBV7-9 and TRBJ1-5; the D is unclear. The germline V gene encodes CDR1 SEHNR and CDR2 FQNEAQ (reference sequence). The CDR3 runs to 14 residues. The V and J ends lost 3 bases and 0 bases respectively, with 6 bases between them. CDR3: CASSLAGSNQPQHF. In nucleotides, the CDR3 is TGTGCCAGCAGCTTGGCGGGTAGCAATCAGCCCCAGCATTTT.

V usage is TRBV5-6 and J usage is TRBJ2-1; 8 bases line up with TRBD1. This CDR3 region has 16 residues. The ends lost 0 bases at V and 4 bases at J; junction bases unmatched: 6. In germline, CDR1 is SGHDT, CDR2 YYEEEE. The CDR3 bases are TGTGCCAGCAGCTTGGTAGGGACAGGCGCTTACAATGAGCAGTTCTTC. Translation: CASSLVGTGAYNEQFF. Supplemented by reference TRBV5-6 and TRBJ2-1, the full variable domain reads DAGVTQSPTHLIKTRGQQVTLRCSPKSGHDTVSWYQQALGQGPQFIFQYYEEEERQRGNFPDRFSGHQFPNYSSELNVNALLLGDSALYLCASSLVGTGAYNEQFFGPGTRLTVL.

The rearrangement uses TRBV11-3 and TRBJ1-2; no definite D call. The CDR3 runs to 12 residues. The germline V gene encodes CDR1 SGHNT and CDR2 YENEEA. The V end was cut by 3 bases, the J end by 7 bases, with 9 bases between. CDR3 bases: TGTGCCAGCAGCTTTATGTCGACTGGCTACACCTTC. Its translation is CASSFMSTGYTF.

The chain uses TRBV19 and TRBJ2-1; tentatively, D is TRBD1 or TRBD2 (5 bases each). V was cut by 5 bases and J by 5 bases, with 19 bases left in between. The CDR3 contains 16 residues. Germline V gene sequence: CDR1 LNHDA, CDR2 SQIVND (reference sequence). The CDR3 bases are TGTGCCAGTAGTCCATTGGGACCCCCTCCCCACAATGAGCAGTTCTTC. Translating it yields CASSPLGPPPHNEQFF.

This chain uses TRBV11-3 with TRBJ2-5; possibly TRBD1 or TRBD2 for D (5 bases each). The CDR3 contains 12 residues. Deletions cut 5 bases from V and 7 bases from J, with 11 bases between. Germline-derived CDR1 and CDR2 are SGHNT and YENEEA. CDR3 in DNA: TGTGCCAGCAGCAGGGACCGGGCGACCCAGTACTTC. This encodes CASSRDRATQYF.

The sample holds a few counts of this clone. The V gene is TRBV18, the J gene TRBJ1-1; D is unresolved. Trimming removed 1 base at V and 1 base at J, with 7 bases between. This CDR3 comprises 14 residues. Germline-derived CDR1 and CDR2 are KGHSH and LQKENI. CDR3 in DNA: TGTGCCAGCTCACCACAACATGGGAACACTGAAGCTTTCTTT. Its translation: CASSPQHGNTEAFF. The full variable domain, with the rest looked up from reference TRBV18 and TRBJ1-1, is NAGVMQNPRHLVRRRGQEARLRCSPMKGHSHVYWYRQLPEEGLKFMVYLQKENIIDESGMPKERFSAEFPKEGPSILRIQQVVRGDSAAYFCASSPQHGNTEAFFGQGTRLTVV.

The chain employs TRBV9 and TRBJ2-7; 12 nucleotides match TRBD2. Germline V lookup: CDR1 SGDLS, CDR2 YYNGEE. CDR3 length equals 17 residues. V lost 0 bases to trimming and J lost 1 base; unmatched junction nucleotides: 5. CDR3 bases: TGTGCCAGCAGCGTAGGGGGGACTAGCGGGCGGTCCTACGAGCAGTACTTC. Protein: CASSVGGTSGRSYEQYF.